Listed below are T cell receptor beta chains from one sample, sequenced in a study of response to subunit inactivated influenza vaccine. TCRdb used MiXCR to reprocess the RT-PCR reads, holding one entry per CDR3 protein. Of about 570,000 distinct CDR3 sequences in the sample, over 9% were seen once. The same sample was also used in a study of T cells expressing NK-cell markers.

The specimen was PBMCs from blood, collected on the day of vaccination. Source of these receptors: a man aged 50-59 years who received an inactivated influenza vaccine. Both conserved end residues are part of each CDR3. A D gene is named only where the DNA matches it firmly. Only some rows state a clone size, as once, few, many or a class for expanded clones.

few TRBJ2-1 TRBV11-2 . TGTGCCAGCAGCTTAGATCTGCGACTAGTAGGCAATGAGCAGTTCTTC CASSLDLRLVGNEQFF
few TRBJ1-2 TRBV6-5 . TGTGCCAGCAGTTACTGGGGGAATGCGTATGGCTACACCTTC CASSYWGNAYGYTF
many TRBJ2-7 TRBV5-1 TRBD1 TGCGCCAGCAGCTCGGGACAGGAAGAATACGAGCAGTACTTC CASSSGQEEYEQYF
many TRBJ2-7 TRBV6-1 TRBD2 TGTGCCAGCAGTGAAGCGAGGACTAGCGCCTACGAGCAGTACTTC CASSEARTSAYEQYF
few TRBJ2-1 TRBV28 . TGTGCCAGCAGTTTAATCGGGGATCAGGAGCAGTTCTTC CASSLIGDQEQFF
few TRBJ1-1 TRBV5-1 . TGCGCCAGCAGCCAATCGGGGGGGATGAACACTGAAGCTTTCTTT CASSQSGGMNTEAFF
few TRBJ1-1 TRBV12-3/TRBV12-4 . TGTGCCAGCAGAGGGAGGAGGAACACTGAAGCTTTCTTT CASRGRRNTEAFF
many TRBJ1-4 TRBV5-1 . TGCGCCAGCAGCGAGGGGAGTGTAGGTGAAAAACTGTTTTTT CASSEGSVGEKLFF
many TRBJ2-1 TRBV11-2 . TGTGCCAGCAGCTTGGGTTCAGGCCTAAATGAGCAGTTCTTC CASSLGSGLNEQFF
few TRBJ2-3 TRBV7-2 TRBD2 TGTGCCAGCAGCCTTCAAGCGGGAAGTAGGGCAGATACGCAGTATTTT CASSLQAGSRADTQYF
. TRBJ1-2 TRBV4-1 TRBD1 TGCGCCAGCAGCCTCCAACCCTCGGACAGGACTAACTATGGCTACACCTTC CASSLQPSDRTNYGYTF
. TRBJ2-3 TRBV5-1 . TGCGCCAGCAACAGGGTTAGCGGCACAGATACGCAGTATTTT CASNRVSGTDTQYF
. TRBJ2-7 TRBV7-6 . TGTGCCAGCAGCTCTTCCGGGGGACGCGAGCAGTACTTC CASSSSGGREQYF
. TRBJ2-3 TRBV10-3 . TGTGCCATCAGTGGGACACTGGCCAGGGAAGTGAGCACAGATACGCAGTATTTT CAISGTLAREVSTDTQYF
. TRBJ1-1 TRBV20-1 . TGCAGTGCAATCAGAACAATGAACACTGAAGCTTTCTTT CSAIRTMNTEAFF
. TRBJ2-1 TRBV27 TRBD2 TGTGCCAGCAAAACCGGGACTAGCTCCTACAATGAGCAGTTCTTC CASKTGTSSYNEQFF
few TRBJ2-5 TRBV11-2 TRBD1 TGTGCCAGCAGCATACAGGGGGCTTTTGGGACCCAGTACTTC CASSIQGAFGTQYF
few TRBJ1-5 TRBV7-2 TRBD1 TGTGCCAGCAGCACGACAGGGGGGGTCCAGCCCCAGCATTTT CASSTTGGVQPQHF
. TRBJ2-1 TRBV11-1 TRBD2 TGTGCCAGCAGCTCGGGACTAGCGGGAGGCCGACCCTACAATGAGCAGTTCTTC CASSSGLAGGRPYNEQFF
few TRBJ2-1 TRBV6-5 . TGTGCCAGCAGTTCCTGGTCCGGGGGGCTCTTTGACAATGAGCAGTTCTTC CASSSWSGGLFDNEQFF
many TRBJ2-7 TRBV28 TRBD2 TGTGCCAGCAGCCGAAGCGGGAGGCCCTACGAGCAGTACTTC CASSRSGRPYEQYF
many TRBJ2-1 TRBV10-3 TRBD2 TGTGCCATCAGTGAGAAAGCGGGGACGCAGTTCTTC CAISEKAGTQFF
few TRBJ2-2 TRBV5-1 TRBD1 TGCGCCAGCAGCGAGACAGGGGGCGCCGGCACCGGGGAGCTGTTTTTT CASSETGGAGTGELFF
. TRBJ2-1 TRBV7-6 TRBD2 TGTGCCAGCAGCCCAACTAGCGGTTACTACAATGAGCAGTTCTTC CASSPTSGYYNEQFF
. TRBJ2-7 TRBV11-2 . TGTGCCAGCAGCTTAGAGACAAGGAGCTCCTACGAGCAGTACTTC CASSLETRSSYEQYF
few TRBJ2-3 TRBV3-1 TRBD2 TGTGCCAGCAGTCGAACTAGCGGAGCCCACACAGATACGCAGTATTTT CASSRTSGAHTDTQYF
many TRBJ2-5 TRBV4-3 TRBD2 TGCGCCAGCAGCCAAAACCTAGCGGGAGGAACCCGGATAGAGACCCAGTACTTC CASSQNLAGGTRIETQYF
. TRBJ1-3 TRBV12-3/TRBV12-4 . TGTGCCAGCAGTTTCCCCCCATGGGGGAGCTCTGGAAACACCATATATTTT CASSFPPWGSSGNTIYF
few TRBJ2-1 TRBV7-8 TRBD1 TGTGCCAGCAGCCCCATTAGGTACGGACAGGGGTACAATGAGCAGTTCTTC CASSPIRYGQGYNEQFF
. TRBJ2-1 TRBV27 . TGTGCCAGCAGGAAAGGGACTTTCTCCTACAATGAGCAGTTCTTC CASRKGTFSYNEQFF
many TRBJ2-4 TRBV15 TRBD1 TGTGCCACCAGTTGGACAGGAAGGGCCAAAAACATTCAGTACTTC CATSWTGRAKNIQYF
. TRBJ2-7 TRBV11-2 . TGTGCCAGCAGCTTAGATCACTCCACGTCCTACGAGCAGTACTTC CASSLDHSTSYEQYF
. TRBJ2-1 TRBV20-1 . TGCAGTGCTAGCGGGTACGGAAACCTCCTTTACAATGAGCAGTTCTTC CSASGYGNLLYNEQFF
few TRBJ2-7 TRBV5-1 . TGCGCCAGCAGCTTAGATCTGGCGCGCTACGAGCAGTACTTC CASSLDLARYEQYF
few TRBJ2-3 TRBV10-3 . TGTGCCACCCTTAGCACAGATACGCAGTATTTT CATLSTDTQYF
many TRBJ2-1 TRBV12-3/TRBV12-4 . TGTGCCAGCAGTTTAGGTCCGTCGGTAGGCAATGAGCAGTTCTTC CASSLGPSVGNEQFF
many TRBJ1-6 TRBV5-1 . TGCGCCAGCAGCTTGGAAGGGATGGCCTATAATTCACCCCTCCACTTT CASSLEGMAYNSPLHF
few TRBJ2-1 TRBV7-8 TRBD2 TGTGCCAGCACCGTTATGTCCGTAGCGGGGGGCAATGAGCAGTTCTTC CASTVMSVAGGNEQFF
. TRBJ1-2 TRBV6-1 . TGTGCCAGCAGTGATGAAGGGAGCGGCTACACCTTC CASSDEGSGYTF
few TRBJ2-1 TRBV19 TRBD2 TGTGCCAGTAGTATAAGTGGGAGGGCGGTTGGGGAGCAGTTCTTC CASSISGRAVGEQFF
. TRBJ2-3 TRBV12-3/TRBV12-4 TRBD1 TGTGCCAGCAGTTTAGTTGGGACAGGCGGCGGTACAGATACGCAGTATTTT CASSLVGTGGGTDTQYF
few TRBJ2-1 TRBV27 TRBD2 TGTGCCAGCAGTTTAACCGGGCTGGTGGTAGCGGGAGTTTATGAGCAGTTCTTC CASSLTGLVVAGVYEQFF